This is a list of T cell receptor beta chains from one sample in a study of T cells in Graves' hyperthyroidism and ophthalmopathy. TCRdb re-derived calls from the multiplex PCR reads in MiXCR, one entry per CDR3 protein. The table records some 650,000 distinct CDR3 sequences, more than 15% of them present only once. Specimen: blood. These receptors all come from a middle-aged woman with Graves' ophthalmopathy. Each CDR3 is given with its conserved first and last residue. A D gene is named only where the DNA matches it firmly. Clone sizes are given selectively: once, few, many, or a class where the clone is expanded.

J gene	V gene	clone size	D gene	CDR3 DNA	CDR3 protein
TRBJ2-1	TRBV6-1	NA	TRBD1	TGTGCCAGCAGTCTCATGACAGGGGAGAGTGAGCAGTTCTTC	CASSLMTGESEQFF
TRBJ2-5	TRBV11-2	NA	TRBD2	TGTGCCAGCAACTTGGTGCGGGGGGGGGGAACCCAGTACTTC	CASNLVRGGGTQYF
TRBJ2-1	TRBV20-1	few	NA	TGCAGTGCTAAACAGGACAATGAGCAGTTCTTC	CSAKQDNEQFF
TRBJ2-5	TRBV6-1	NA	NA	TGTGCCAGCGGACCCCTCCTGGGTAGTGCGGAGACCCAGTACTTC	CASGPLLGSAETQYF
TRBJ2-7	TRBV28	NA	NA	TGTGCCAGCAGGGCGCGGTGGTCAAGAGGGGGCGAGCAGTACTTC	CASRARWSRGGEQYF
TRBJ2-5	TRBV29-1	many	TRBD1	TGCAGCGCTCCGACAGGGGGTCAAGAGACCCAGTACTTC	CSAPTGGQETQYF
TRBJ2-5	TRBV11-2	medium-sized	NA	TGTGCCAGCAGCCCCGGCAGGGCAGAGACCCAGTACTTC	CASSPGRAETQYF
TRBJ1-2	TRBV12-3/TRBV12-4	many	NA	TGTGCCAGCAGCCACATATTGAGACATCCAGCGGTCTATGGCTACACCTTC	CASSHILRHPAVYGYTF
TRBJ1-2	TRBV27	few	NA	TGTGCCCCCACTATAGGGGGGTTCTATGGCTACACCTTC	CAPTIGGFYGYTF
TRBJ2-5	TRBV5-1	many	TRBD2	TGCGCCAGCAGCTTTACTACTAGCGGGAGGGCGGAGACCCAGTACTTC	CASSFTTSGRAETQYF
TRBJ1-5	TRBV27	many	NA	TGTGCCAGCAGTCCCCAGGGAGGGCCCGAATGGCCCCAGCATTTT	CASSPQGGPEWPQHF
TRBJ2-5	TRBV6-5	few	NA	TGTGCCAGCAGTTACACGGGCTTGGGGGCCCAGTACTTC	CASSYTGLGAQYF
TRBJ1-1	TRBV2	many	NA	TGTGCCAGCAGTGAACAGGTGGATACTGAAGCTTTCTTT	CASSEQVDTEAFF
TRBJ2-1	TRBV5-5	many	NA	TGTGCCAGCAGCGACCGATTGGACAGACCCTACAATGAGCAGTTCTTC	CASSDRLDRPYNEQFF
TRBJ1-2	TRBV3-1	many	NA	TGTGCCAGCAGCCAACAGTATGGCTACACCTTC	CASSQQYGYTF
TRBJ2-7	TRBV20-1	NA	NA	TGCAGTGCTAGCCGGGGTCAGGGACCCGAGCAGTACTTC	CSASRGQGPEQYF
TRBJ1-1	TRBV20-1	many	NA	TGCAGTGCCTCCCGGGACACAAACACTGAAGCTTTCTTT	CSASRDTNTEAFF
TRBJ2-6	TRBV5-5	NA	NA	TGTGCCAGCAGCTTGGAATCCCGGACAGTCTCTGGGGCCAACGTCCTGGCTTTC	CASSLESRTVSGANVLAF
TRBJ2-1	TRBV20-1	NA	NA	TGCAGTGCTAAAGTACTAGGTGAGCAGTTCTTC	CSAKVLGEQFF
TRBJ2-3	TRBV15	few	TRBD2	TGTGCCACCAGCAGAGATAGCGGGGCAGATACGCAGTATTTT	CATSRDSGADTQYF
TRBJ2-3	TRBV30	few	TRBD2	TGTGCCTGGAGTGTTGCGGGAGGGCCCGGTTTGACAGATACGCAGTATTTT	CAWSVAGGPGLTDTQYF
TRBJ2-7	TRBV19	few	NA	TGTGCCAGTAGTAAACAGGATCCATCCTACGAGCAGTACTTC	CASSKQDPSYEQYF
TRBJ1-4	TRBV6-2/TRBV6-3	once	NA	TGTGCCAGCAGTTACTCGGGGGGACGCGGGGAAAAACTGTTTTTT	CASSYSGGRGEKLFF
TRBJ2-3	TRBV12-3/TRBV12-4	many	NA	TGTGCCAGCAGGAGAACAAGGAGCGCAGATACGCAGTATTTT	CASRRTRSADTQYF
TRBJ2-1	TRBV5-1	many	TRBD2	TGCGCCAGCAGCTCTCGACTAGCGGGAGGGCCGAGTGAGCAGTTCTTC	CASSSRLAGGPSEQFF
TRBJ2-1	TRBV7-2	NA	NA	TGTGCCAGCAGCTTAGTGACAACTAATTACAATGAGCAGTTCTTC	CASSLVTTNYNEQFF
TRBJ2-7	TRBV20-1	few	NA	TGCAGTGCTAGAGATCGGGGGAGGATAGCGGTTAACTACGAGCAGTACTTC	CSARDRGRIAVNYEQYF
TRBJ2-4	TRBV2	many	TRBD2	TGTGCCAGCAGCCCCGGGGAGGGTGCCAAAAACATTCAGTACTTC	CASSPGEGAKNIQYF
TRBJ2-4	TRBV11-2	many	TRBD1	TGTGCCAGCAGCCTACCTCAGGGGGATTCAGCAGCCAAAAACATTCAGTACTTC	CASSLPQGDSAAKNIQYF
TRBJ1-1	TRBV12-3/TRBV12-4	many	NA	TGTGCCAGCAGTTTAGCCGTGGACTCGAACACTGAAGCTTTCTTT	CASSLAVDSNTEAFF
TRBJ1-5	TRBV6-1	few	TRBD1	TGTGCCAGCAGTGGACAGGGGGCCCTCAATCAGCCCCAGCATTTT	CASSGQGALNQPQHF
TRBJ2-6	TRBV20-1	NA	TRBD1	TGCAGTGCTAGACGGACAGGGCTTAACTCTGGGGCCAACGTCCTGACTTTC	CSARRTGLNSGANVLTF
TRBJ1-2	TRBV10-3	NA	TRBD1	TGTGCCACCAGCGAGACAGGGGTTGACTATGGCTACACCTTC	CATSETGVDYGYTF
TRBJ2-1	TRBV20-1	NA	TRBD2	TGCAGTGCCGCCGGGACTAGCGTTAACAATGAGCAGTTCTTC	CSAAGTSVNNEQFF